The 21 T cell receptor beta chains below were found in one sample sequenced in a study of cytomegalovirus exposure and HLA in healthy donors. 13 Jbeta primers and 60 Vbeta primers were used for the PCR. The table came from immunoSEQ multiplex PCR; TCRdb's copy has only in-frame clones and leaves some out. The sample yields hundreds of thousands of clones, around 73% seen once. The material sequenced was PBMCs. The origin of the receptors is a male donor in good health and CMV-seronegative.

The rearrangement links TRBV18 to TRBJ2-7; D might be TRBD2 (7 bases). Germline lookup yields CDR1 KGHSH and CDR2 LQKENI. CDR3 length: 15 amino acids. Trimming took off 3 bases at V and 2 bases at J, with 14 bases between the two ends. This CDR3 is CASSPTTGTTYEQYF. The CDR3 coding sequence is TGTGCCAGCTCACCGACCACAGGGACTACCTACGAGCAGTACTTC.

For this clone: The sample carries other DNA sequences with the same CDR3. V and J are TRBV5-1 and TRBJ1-2, with 10 bases fitting TRBD1. The V segment lost 0 bases and the J segment 6 bases; nucleotides outside the gene matches: 2. The CDR3 has 14 amino acids. Germline values: CDR1 SGHRS, CDR2 YFSETQ. The CDR3 loop is CASSLGQGADGYTF. CDR3 bases: TGCGCCAGCAGCTTGGGACAGGGGGCCGATGGCTACACCTTC.

This chain uses TRBV6-5 with TRBJ1-1, with 7 nucleotides matching TRBD1. This CDR3 spans 13 amino acids. V lost 5 bases, J lost 10 bases, and 10 bases stayed unmatched. The germline V gene encodes CDR1 MNHEY and CDR2 SVGAGI. The CDR3 sequence is CASSDHRGGGAFF. CDR3 coding DNA: TGTGCCAGCAGTGACCACAGGGGCGGAGGAGCTTTCTTT.

V gene TRBV7-9 combines with J gene TRBJ1-4, with TRBD1 as a possible D gene (6 bases). With 2 bases removed from V and 1 base from J, the gap between germline ends came to 11 bases. Germline lookup yields CDR1 SEHNR and CDR2 FQNEAQ (reference sequence). The CDR3 runs 16 residues. CDR3 coding DNA: TGTGCCAGCAGCTTAATGGGGGCGATAACTAATGAAAAACTGTTTTTT. It translates to CASSLMGAITNEKLFF.

This clone has more than one count but fewer than ten. The CDR3 is CASSQEGSLMGEQYF. The CDR3 DNA reads TGCGCCAGCAGCCAAGAGGGGAGTTTAATGGGCGAGCAGTACTTC. This chain joins TRBV4-1 and TRBJ2-7, with a tentative D call TRBD2 (5 bases). Germline assignment: CDR1 MGHRA and CDR2 YSYEKL. The CDR3 length is 15 residues. Trimming took 0 bases from V and 6 from J, leaving 15 bases between them.

The chain couples TRBV2 to TRBJ2-7; TRBD2 matches 9 bases. V lost 6 bases, J lost 4 bases, and 10 bases stayed unmatched. The CDR3 extends over 15 amino acids. The germline gives CDR1 SNHLY, CDR2 FYNNEI. CDR3 amino acids: CASRDLSGSGYEQYF. In nucleotides, the CDR3 is TGTGCCAGCAGAGACCTTAGCGGGAGTGGGTACGAGCAGTACTTC. The full variable domain, in which reference TRBV2 and TRBJ2-7 provide the parts outside the CDR3, is EPEVTQTPSHQVTQMGQEVILRCVPISNHLYFYWYRQILGQKVEFLVSFYNNEISEKSEIFDDQFSVERPDGSNFTLKIRSTKLEDSAMYFCASRDLSGSGYEQYFGPGTRLTVT.

This chain joins TRBV30 and TRBJ2-1, with 11 bases lining up with TRBD1. The J segment lost 6 bases and the V segment lost 5 bases, leaving 9 bases of the junction unmatched. This CDR3 contains 15 residues. Germline CDR1 GTSNPN, CDR2 SVGIG (reference sequence). The CDR3 loop reads CAWGPGTGGLNEQFF. CDR3 nucleotide sequence: TGTGCCTGGGGCCCCGGGACAGGGGGTCTCAATGAGCAGTTCTTC.

In its sample, this clone is medium-sized (0.01 to 0.1%). The rearrangement uses TRBV6-5 and TRBJ1-5; D uncertain. The V gene's germline CDR1 is MNHEY and CDR2 SVGAGI. This CDR3 is 14 amino acids long. The germline V and J ends were trimmed by 2 bases and 0 bases, with 5 bases remaining between them. Here the CDR3 DNA reads TGTGCCAGCAGTTACAGCATTAGCAATCAGCCCCAGCATTTT. It is translated as CASSYSISNQPQHF.

The rearrangement uses TRBV7-2 and TRBJ1-5; D gene unclear. CDR1 is SGHTA, CDR2 FQGNSA, per germline. The CDR3 consists of 16 residues. Trimming left V 5 bases short and J 4 bases short, with 18 bases between. CDR3 loop: CASSPLSAGVNQPQHF. The DNA for the CDR3 is TGTGCCAGCAGCCCCTTGTCCGCGGGCGTTAATCAGCCCCAGCATTTT.

This chain links TRBV6-1 with TRBJ2-3, with a tentative D call TRBD2 (5 bases). V was clipped by 7 bases and J by 3 bases, with 14 bases between them. The CDR3 runs to 14 residues. Germline CDR1 is MNHNS and CDR2 is SASEGT. CDR3 sequence: CASTYTGLTDTQYF. The DNA for the CDR3 is TGTGCCAGCACGTACACGGGGTTGACAGATACGCAGTATTTT.

Of note for this clone: An end of the junction differs from the germline gene, which may be a read error. The gene calls are TRBV7-3 and TRBJ2-1, with TRBD2 matching over 14 bases. This CDR3 spans 17 amino acids. The germline V gene encodes CDR1 SGHTA and CDR2 FQGTGA. The CDR3 sequence: CASSLTGTSGSNNEQFF. The CDR3 DNA reads TGTGCCAGCAGCCTAACCGGGACTAGCGGGAGTAACAATGAGCAGTTCTTC.

V is TRBV7-6 and J is TRBJ1-5, with TRBD1 as a possible D gene (6 bases). The ends were cut back, 6 bases at V and 1 base at J, with 10 bases in the middle. Germline-derived CDR1 and CDR2 are SGHVS and FNYEAQ. The CDR3 covers 14 residues. As DNA, the CDR3 is TGTGCCAGCAGTGCGACAGGCAGCAATCAGCCCCAGCATTTT. Its protein product is CASSATGSNQPQHF.

The V and J genes are TRBV9 and TRBJ2-5; TRBD2 might be the D (5 bases). V lost 0 bases and J lost 5, with 11 bases in between. CDR1 and CDR2 (germline): SGDLS, YYNGEE. The CDR3 is 14 amino acids. CDR3 sequence reads: CASSVASPGETQYF. For the CDR3, the DNA is TGTGCCAGCAGCGTAGCCAGTCCGGGGGAGACCCAGTACTTC.

With regard to this clone: The junction departs from germline at one end; a sequencing error may be responsible. V usage is TRBV14 and J usage is TRBJ2-3; unclear D gene. This CDR3 comprises 14 residues. The germline gives CDR1 SGHDN, CDR2 FVKESK. This CDR3 reads CASSKEYSTDTQYF. The CDR3 nucleotides read TGTGCCAGCAGCAAAGAGTATAGCACAGATACGCAGTATTTT.

V is TRBV5-5 and J is TRBJ2-5, with 11 bases aligning to TRBD2. The CDR3 contains 17 residues. Germline CDR1 reads SGHKS; CDR2 reads YYEKEE (reference sequence). V gave up 1 base and J gave up 0 bases; unmatched junction bases: 5. Written as DNA, the CDR3 is TGTGCCAGCAGCTTGTTGGGACTAGCGGCTTACCAAGAGACCCAGTACTTC. Residues: CASSLLGLAAYQETQYF.

This clone has a handful of counts. Other DNA variants within this sample encode the same CDR3. The V call is TRBV18, the J call TRBJ1-4; TRBD1 matches 10 bases. Germline assignment: CDR1 KGHSH and CDR2 LQKENI. The length of the CDR3 is 14 residues. V shed 3 bases and J 5 bases; nucleotides not matched to a gene: 0. CDR3 in DNA: TGTGCCAGCTCACCGGGACAGGGGAATGAAAAACTGTTTTTT. Amino acid sequence: CASSPGQGNEKLFF.

CDR3 nucleotides: TGTGCCAGCAGTGACTCTTTGGGGGCGCGAACCGGGGAGCTGTTTTTT. Protein sequence: CASSDSLGARTGELFF. This chain links TRBV6-4 with TRBJ2-2; maybe TRBD1 (6 bases). The CDR3 runs 16 residues. The germline V gene encodes CDR1 MRHNA and CDR2 SNTAGT. V was clipped by 0 bases and J by 5 bases, with 13 bases between them.

This clone was recorded a few times. CDR3 sequence (DNA): TGTGCCAGTACCCCGGACAGGGTAGTTGGCTACACCTTC. Translated: CASTPDRVVGYTF. The rearrangement joins TRBV19 to TRBJ1-2; 8 nucleotides align to TRBD1. The CDR3 covers 13 residues. V was pared by 7 bases and J by 7 bases, with 8 bases of the junction left unmatched. Germline V gene lookup returns CDR1 LNHDA and CDR2 SQIVND (reference sequence). The entire variable domain, with the rest obtained from reference TRBV19 and TRBJ1-2, is as follows: DGGITQSPKYLFRKEGQNVTLSCEQNLNHDAMYWYRQDPGQGLRLIYYSQIVNDFQKGDIAEGYSVSREKKESFPLTVTSAQKNPTAFYLCASTPDRVVGYTFGSGTRLTVV.

V gene TRBV25-1 combines with J gene TRBJ2-3, with D unclear. V was pared by 9 bases and J by 0 bases, with 13 bases between. This CDR3 has 14 residues. CDR1 and CDR2 from the germline V gene are MGHDK and SYGVNS. The CDR3 DNA reads TGTGCCAGTCAGCGCGGTAGCAGCACAGATACGCAGTATTTT. This translates into CASQRGSSTDTQYF.

CDR3 region: CASSLAGSGSTGELFF. The DNA of the CDR3 is TGCGCCAGCAGCTTGGCCGGGAGCGGTTCGACCGGGGAGCTGTTTTTT. The V and J genes are TRBV5-1 and TRBJ2-2, with a weak D call TRBD2 (6 bases). Germline V CDR1 and CDR2: SGHRS, YFSETQ. The length of the CDR3 is 16 residues. Trimming left V 0 bases short and J 5 bases short, with 14 bases between.

The CDR3 bases are TGCAGCGTCCAGGGGGCGCAAAATTCACCCCTCCACTTT. Its translation is CSVQGAQNSPLHF. The chain combines TRBV29-1 with TRBJ1-6, with 8 bases lining up with TRBD1. Trimming removed 6 bases from V and 7 bases from J; junction bases left unmatched: 5. This CDR3 has 13 amino acids. The germline gives CDR1 SQVTM, CDR2 ANQGSEA. The whole variable domain, remainder taken from reference TRBV29-1 and TRBJ1-6, is SAVISQKPSRDICQRGTSLTIQCQVDSQVTMMFWYRQQPGQSLTLIATANQGSEATYESGFVIDKFPISRPNLTFSTLTVSNMSPEDSSIYLCSVQGAQNSPLHFGNGTRLTVT.